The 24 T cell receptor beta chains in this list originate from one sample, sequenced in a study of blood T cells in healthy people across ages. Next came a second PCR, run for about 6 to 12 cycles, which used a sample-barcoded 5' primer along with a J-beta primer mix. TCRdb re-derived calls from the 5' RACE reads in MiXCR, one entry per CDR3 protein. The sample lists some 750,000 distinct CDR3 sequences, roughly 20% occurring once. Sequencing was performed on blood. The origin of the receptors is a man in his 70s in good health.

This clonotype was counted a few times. The CDR3 sequence: CASSYASGGWGTDTQYF. The DNA of the CDR3 is TGTGCCAGCAGTTACGCGAGCGGGGGGTGGGGCACAGATACGCAGTATTTT. This chain joins TRBV6-5 and TRBJ2-3; 9 bases map to TRBD2. The length of the CDR3 is 17 residues. Germline CDR1 and CDR2: MNHEY and SVGAGI. Trimming removed 2 bases from V and 1 base from J; junction bases left unmatched: 7.

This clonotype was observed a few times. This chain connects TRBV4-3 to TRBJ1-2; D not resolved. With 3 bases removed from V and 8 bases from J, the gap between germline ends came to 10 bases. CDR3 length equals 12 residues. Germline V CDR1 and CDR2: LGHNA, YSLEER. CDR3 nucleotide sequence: TGCGCCAGCAGCCATCCTTTCGAGGGCTACACCTTC. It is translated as CASSHPFEGYTF.

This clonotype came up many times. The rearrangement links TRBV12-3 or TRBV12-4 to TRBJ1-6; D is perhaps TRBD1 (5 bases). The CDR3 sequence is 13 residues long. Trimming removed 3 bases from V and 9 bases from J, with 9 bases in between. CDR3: CASSLGPGSPLHF. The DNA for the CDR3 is TGTGCCAGCAGTTTGGGGCCGGGTTCACCCCTCCACTTT.

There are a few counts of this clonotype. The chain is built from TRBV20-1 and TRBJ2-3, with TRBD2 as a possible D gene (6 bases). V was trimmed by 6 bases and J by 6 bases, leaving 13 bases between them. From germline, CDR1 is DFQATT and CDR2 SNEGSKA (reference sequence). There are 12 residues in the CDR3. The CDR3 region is CSASPGRDTQYF. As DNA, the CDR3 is TGCAGTGCGTCCCCGGGGAGGGATACGCAGTATTTT.

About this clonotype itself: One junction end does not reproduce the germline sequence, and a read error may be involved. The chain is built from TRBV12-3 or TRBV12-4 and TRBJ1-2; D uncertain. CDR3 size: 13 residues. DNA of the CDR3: TGTGCCTGCAGTCGGACGGCTAACTATGGCTACACCTTC. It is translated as CACSRTANYGYTF.

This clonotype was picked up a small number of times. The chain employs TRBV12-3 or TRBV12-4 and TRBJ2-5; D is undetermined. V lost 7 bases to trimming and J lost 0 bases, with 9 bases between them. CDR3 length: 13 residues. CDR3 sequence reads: CASTGSYQETQYF. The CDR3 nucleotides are TGTGCCAGCACCGGATCGTACCAAGAGACCCAGTACTTC.

The CDR3 sequence is CSVEGDRQGYEQYF. The CDR3, as DNA: TGCAGCGTTGAAGGGGATCGACAGGGGTACGAGCAGTACTTC. The chain employs TRBV29-1 and TRBJ2-7, with 8 bases matching TRBD1. In germline, CDR1 is SQVTM, CDR2 ANQGSEA. The CDR3 covers 14 residues. V was pared by 1 base and J by 4 bases, with 6 bases of the junction left unmatched.

The CDR3 DNA reads as TGTGCCAGCAGTAAGGGACAGATCGGCTATGGCTACACCTTC. Translating it yields CASSKGQIGYGYTF. The chain recombines TRBV12-3 or TRBV12-4 with TRBJ1-2; 7 bases align to TRBD1. The CDR3 runs 14 residues. J was trimmed by 4 bases and V by 5 bases; bases with no gene match: 7.

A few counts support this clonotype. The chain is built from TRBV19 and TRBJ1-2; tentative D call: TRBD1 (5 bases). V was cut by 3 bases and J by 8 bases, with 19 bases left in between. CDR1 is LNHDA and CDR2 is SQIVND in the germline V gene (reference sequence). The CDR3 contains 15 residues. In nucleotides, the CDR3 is TGTGCCAGTAGTATCCGTGCAGGGAGTAATTGGGGCTACACCTTC. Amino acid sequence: CASSIRAGSNWGYTF.

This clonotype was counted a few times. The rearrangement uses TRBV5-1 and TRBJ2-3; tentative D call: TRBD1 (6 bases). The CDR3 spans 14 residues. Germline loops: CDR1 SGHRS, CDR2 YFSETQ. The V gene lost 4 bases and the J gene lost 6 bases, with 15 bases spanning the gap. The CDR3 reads CASSVGQLEDTQYF. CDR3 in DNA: TGCGCCAGCAGCGTCGGACAGCTGGAGGATACGCAGTATTTT.

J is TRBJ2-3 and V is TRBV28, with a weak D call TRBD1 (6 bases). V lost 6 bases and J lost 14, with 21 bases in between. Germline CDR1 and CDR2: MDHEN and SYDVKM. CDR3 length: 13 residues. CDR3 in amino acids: CASRDSGRLEAYF. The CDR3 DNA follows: TGTGCCAGCAGGGACAGCGGTAGGCTGGAGGCGTATTTT.

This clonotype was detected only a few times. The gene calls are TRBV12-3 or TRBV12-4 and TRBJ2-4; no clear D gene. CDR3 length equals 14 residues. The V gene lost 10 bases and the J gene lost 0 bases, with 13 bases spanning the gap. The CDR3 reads CATTWDLAKNIQYF. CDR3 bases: TGTGCCACCACCTGGGATCTAGCCAAAAACATTCAGTACTTC.

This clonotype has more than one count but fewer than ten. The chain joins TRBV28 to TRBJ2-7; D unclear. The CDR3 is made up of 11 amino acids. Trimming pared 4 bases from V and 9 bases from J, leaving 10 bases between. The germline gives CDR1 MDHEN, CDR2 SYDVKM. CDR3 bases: TGTGCCAGCAGTTCGAAGATCCTGCAGTACTTC. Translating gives CASSSKILQYF.

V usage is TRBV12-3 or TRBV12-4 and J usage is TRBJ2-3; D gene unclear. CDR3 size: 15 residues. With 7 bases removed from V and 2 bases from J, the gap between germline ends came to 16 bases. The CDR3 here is CASNILGIATDTQYF. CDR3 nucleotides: TGTGCCAGCAACATCCTGGGGATTGCCACAGATACGCAGTATTTT.

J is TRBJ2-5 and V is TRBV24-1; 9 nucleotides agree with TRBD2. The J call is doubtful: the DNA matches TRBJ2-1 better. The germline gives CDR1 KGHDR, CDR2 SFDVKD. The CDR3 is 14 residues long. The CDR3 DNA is TGTGCCACCACAGTCAGCGGGAGGAACAATGAGCAGTTCTTC. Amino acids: CATTVSGRNNEQFF.

CDR3 loop: CASSPDYYEQYF. CDR3 DNA: TGTGCCAGCTCACCGGATTACTACGAGCAGTACTTC. The chain has TRBV18 and TRBJ2-5, with D unresolved. With the DNA end fitting TRBJ2-7 better, the J assignment may be wrong. CDR1 is KGHSH and CDR2 is LQKENI in the germline V gene. The CDR3 has 12 amino acids.

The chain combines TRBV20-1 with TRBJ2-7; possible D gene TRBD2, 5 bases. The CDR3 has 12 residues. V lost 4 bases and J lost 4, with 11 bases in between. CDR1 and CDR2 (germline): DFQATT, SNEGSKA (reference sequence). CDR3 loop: CSAMSDSYEQYF. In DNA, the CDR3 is TGCAGTGCTATGTCGGACTCGTACGAGCAGTACTTC.

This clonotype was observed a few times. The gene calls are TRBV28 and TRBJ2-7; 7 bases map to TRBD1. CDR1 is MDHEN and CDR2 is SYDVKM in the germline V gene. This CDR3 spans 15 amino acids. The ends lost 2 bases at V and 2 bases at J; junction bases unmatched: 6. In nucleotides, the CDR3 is TGTGCCAGCAGTTTAAGTACGACAGGGACCTACGAGCAGTACTTC. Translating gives CASSLSTTGTYEQYF.

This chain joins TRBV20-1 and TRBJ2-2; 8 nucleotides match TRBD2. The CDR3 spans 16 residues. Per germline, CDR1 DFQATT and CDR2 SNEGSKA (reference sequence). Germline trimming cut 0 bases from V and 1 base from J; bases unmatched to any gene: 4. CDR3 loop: CSARDVLAGNTGELFF. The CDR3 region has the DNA TGCAGTGCTAGAGATGTCCTAGCGGGGAACACCGGGGAGCTGTTTTTT.

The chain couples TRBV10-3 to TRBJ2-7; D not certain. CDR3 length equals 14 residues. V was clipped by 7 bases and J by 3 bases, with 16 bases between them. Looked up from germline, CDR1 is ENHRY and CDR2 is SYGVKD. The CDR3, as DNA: TGTGCCATCATGCCTAGAAGGAACGGCTACGAGCAGTACGTC. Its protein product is CAIMPRRNGYEQYV.

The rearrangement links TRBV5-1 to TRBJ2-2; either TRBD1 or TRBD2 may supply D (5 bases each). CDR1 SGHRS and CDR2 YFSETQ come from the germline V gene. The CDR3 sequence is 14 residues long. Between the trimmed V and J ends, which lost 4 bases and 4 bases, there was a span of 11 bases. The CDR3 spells CASSPLGATGELFF. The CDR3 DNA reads TGCGCCAGCAGCCCCCTCGGGGCCACCGGGGAGCTGTTTTTT.

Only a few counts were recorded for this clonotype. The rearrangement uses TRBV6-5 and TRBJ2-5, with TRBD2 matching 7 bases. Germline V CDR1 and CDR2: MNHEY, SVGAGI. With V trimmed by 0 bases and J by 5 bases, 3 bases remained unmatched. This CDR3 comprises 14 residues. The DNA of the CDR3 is TGTGCCAGCAGTTACTCGCGGGGGATGGAGACCCAGTACTTC. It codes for CASSYSRGMETQYF.

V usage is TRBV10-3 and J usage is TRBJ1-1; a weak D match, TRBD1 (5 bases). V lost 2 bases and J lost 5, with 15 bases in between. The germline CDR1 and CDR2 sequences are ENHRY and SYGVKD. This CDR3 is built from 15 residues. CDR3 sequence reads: CAISENDSSRTEAFF. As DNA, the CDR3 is TGTGCCATCAGTGAGAACGACAGCAGCCGGACTGAAGCTTTCTTT.

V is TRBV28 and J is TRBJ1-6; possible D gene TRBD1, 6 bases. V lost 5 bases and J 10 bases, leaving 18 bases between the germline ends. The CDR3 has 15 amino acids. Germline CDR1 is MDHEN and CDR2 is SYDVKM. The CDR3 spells CASSRGGPLRSPLHF. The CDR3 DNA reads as TGTGCCAGCAGTAGAGGGGGACCTCTACGATCACCCCTCCACTTT. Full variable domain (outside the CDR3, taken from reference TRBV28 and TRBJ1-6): DVKVTQSSRYLVKRTGEKVFLECVQDMDHENMFWYRQDPGLGLRLIYFSYDVKMKEKGDIPEGYSVSREKKERFSLILESASTNQTSMYLCASSRGGPLRSPLHFGNGTRLTVT.